The 24 T cell receptor beta chains reported below all come from one sample, sequenced in a study of memory CD4+ T cells and cytomegalovirus serostatus. Single viable CD3+CD4+CD8-CD45RO+ cells were sorted as the memory CD4+ T cells. Measured with immunoSEQ multiplex PCR; TCRdb has only the in-frame clones, and not every one. The repertoire has some 64,000 clones, approximately 78% of them found once; the top ten carry around 0.9%. Sequencing was carried out using memory CD4+ T cells from blood. Receptors originate from an adult in good health and CMV-seronegative.

This clone was recorded once. This rearrangement joins TRBV27 to TRBJ2-3; D unclear. Germline V gene sequence: CDR1 MNHEY, CDR2 SMNVEV (reference sequence). The CDR3 is 15 residues long. Trimming pared 4 bases from V and 2 bases from J, leaving 13 bases between. CDR3 sequence reads: CASSSRRAPTDTQYF. CDR3 DNA: TGTGCCAGCAGTTCCCGACGTGCTCCCACAGATACGCAGTATTTT.

The chain is built from TRBV5-1 and TRBJ2-7; TRBD1 matches at 7 bases. The CDR3 is 15 amino acids. Germline V gene lookup returns CDR1 SGHRS and CDR2 YFSETQ. The J segment lost 0 bases and the V segment lost 4 bases, leaving 7 bases of the junction unmatched. The CDR3 bases are TGCGCCAGCAGCCAAGGGGGCGGAAGCTCCTACGAGCAGTACTTC. Protein product: CASSQGGGSSYEQYF.

This chain joins TRBV9 and TRBJ2-3, with 11 bases identical to TRBD2. J lost 6 bases, V lost 0 bases, and 9 bases had no gene match. The germline V gene encodes CDR1 SGDLS and CDR2 YYNGEE. CDR3 length: 17 amino acids. As DNA, the CDR3 is TGTGCCAGCAGCGTAGCCCCTAGCGGGGGGCCCGGCGATACGCAGTATTTT. Translated: CASSVAPSGGPGDTQYF. Full variable domain (rest looked up from reference TRBV9 and TRBJ2-3): DSGVTQTPKHLITATGQRVTLRCSPRSGDLSVYWYQQSLDQGLQFLIQYYNGEERAKGNILERFSAQQFPDLHSELNLSSLELGDSALYFCASSVAPSGGPGDTQYFGPGTRLTVL.

V is TRBV30 and J is TRBJ1-5; TRBD1 might be the D (5 bases). The CDR3 has 15 amino acids. V lost 0 bases, J lost 3 bases, and 12 bases lay in between. Germline V gives CDR1 GTSNPN, CDR2 SVGIG (reference sequence). The CDR3 is CAWSVQANPNQPQHF. CDR3 DNA: TGTGCCTGGAGTGTACAGGCAAACCCCAATCAGCCCCAGCATTTT.

The rearrangement links TRBV5-6 to TRBJ2-5; 8 bases match TRBD1. Germline V gives CDR1 SGHDT, CDR2 YYEEEE. This CDR3 has 15 residues. The V gene end was trimmed by 3 bases and the J gene end by 5 bases; junction bases not matched to a gene: 9. The CDR3 DNA reads TGTGCCAGCAGCTCTCGGACAGGGAGGAGCGAGACCCAGTACTTC. This codes for CASSSRTGRSETQYF. Based on the CDR3 plus reference TRBV5-6 and TRBJ2-5, the full variable domain is DAGVTQSPTHLIKTRGQQVTLRCSPKSGHDTVSWYQQALGQGPQFIFQYYEEEERQRGNFPDRFSGHQFPNYSSELNVNALLLGDSALYLCASSSRTGRSETQYFGPGTRLLVL.

The chain employs TRBV27 and TRBJ2-7, with 10 bases fitting TRBD1. The CDR3 loop spans 15 amino acids. V lost 1 base to trimming and J lost 3 bases; unmatched junction nucleotides: 3. Germline assignment: CDR1 MNHEY and CDR2 SMNVEV (reference sequence). The CDR3 nucleotides read TGTGCCAGCAGTTTATTCGGGACAGGGGACTACGAGCAGTACTTC. This sequence encodes CASSLFGTGDYEQYF.

This rearrangement joins TRBV6-6 to TRBJ1-6; D remains unclear. V was pared by 2 bases and J by 6 bases, with 8 bases between. Germline loops: CDR1 MNHNY, CDR2 SVGAGI (reference sequence). This CDR3 contains 14 residues. For the CDR3, the DNA is TGTGCCAGCAGTTACGAAGGCAGTAATTCACCCCTCCACTTT. It translates to CASSYEGSNSPLHF.

The chain has TRBV30 and TRBJ2-1; the match to TRBD2 covers 10 bases. The V and J ends lost 0 bases and 10 bases, in that order; junction bases with no gene match: 21. From germline, CDR1 is GTSNPN and CDR2 SVGIG (reference sequence). The CDR3 spans 19 residues. CDR3 region: CAWSVKVRTAGGPLGEQFF. The CDR3 region has the DNA TGTGCCTGGAGTGTAAAGGTTCGGACAGCGGGAGGGCCGTTGGGAGAGCAGTTCTTC.

This rearrangement joins TRBV30 to TRBJ2-3; 8 bases match TRBD2. The length of the CDR3 is 11 residues. The germline V gene encodes CDR1 GTSNPN and CDR2 SVGIG (reference sequence). The V gene end was trimmed by 3 bases and the J gene end by 12 bases; junction bases not matched to a gene: 5. The CDR3: CAWSGTRAQYF. CDR3 coding DNA: TGTGCCTGGAGCGGGACTAGGGCTCAGTATTTT.

This chain connects TRBV27 to TRBJ2-7, with D possibly matching TRBD1 (5 bases). This CDR3 spans 13 amino acids. V was pared by 11 bases and J by 1 base, with 15 bases between. In germline, CDR1 is MNHEY, CDR2 SMNVEV (reference sequence). As DNA, the CDR3 is TGTGCCTCGGGTGAGACAGATTCCTACGAGCAGTACTTC. It encodes CASGETDSYEQYF.

This clone appeared a few times. This chain links TRBV9 with TRBJ1-4, with unresolved D. The germline CDR1 and CDR2 sequences are SGDLS and YYNGEE. V was cut by 0 bases and J by 4 bases, with 10 bases left in between. This CDR3 comprises 15 residues. CDR3 DNA: TGTGCCAGCAGCGTAGCTACGGGGAGTAATGAAAAACTGTTTTTT. Translated, it gives CASSVATGSNEKLFF.

This chain joins TRBV18 and TRBJ1-3; possible D gene TRBD1, 6 bases. Per the germline V gene, CDR1 is KGHSH and CDR2 is LQKENI. The CDR3 runs to 13 residues. V lost 2 bases and J 4 bases, leaving 6 bases between the germline ends. CDR3 region: CASSPDRGNTIYF. The CDR3 DNA sequence: TGTGCCAGCTCACCAGACAGGGGAAACACCATATATTTT.

The chain has TRBV5-1 and TRBJ2-3, with TRBD2 matching over 7 bases. CDR1 is SGHRS and CDR2 is YFSETQ in the germline V gene. The V gene end was trimmed by 1 base and the J gene end by 4 bases; junction bases not matched to a gene: 9. This CDR3 spans 16 amino acids. The CDR3 sequence: CASSLFSAGSPDTQYF. The CDR3 DNA is TGCGCCAGCAGCTTGTTCTCAGCGGGGAGCCCAGATACGCAGTATTTT.

The chain links TRBV6-6 to TRBJ2-3; D remains unclear. The CDR3 spans 13 residues. Germline V gene sequence: CDR1 MNHNY, CDR2 SVGAGI (reference sequence). V dropped 5 bases and J dropped 4 bases, with 10 bases sitting between them. The DNA of the CDR3 is TGTGCCAGCAGTCCGCCTACTTCAGATACGCAGTATTTT. This gives the protein CASSPPTSDTQYF.

The rearrangement joins TRBV19 to TRBJ1-2, with TRBD1 identical over 10 bases. This CDR3 has 13 residues. Germline V CDR1 and CDR2: LNHDA, SQIVND (reference sequence). V lost 6 bases and J lost 2; bases outside the gene matches: 0. The CDR3 DNA reads TGTGCCAGTAGGGGACAGGGGAACTATGGCTACACCTTC. This translates into CASRGQGNYGYTF.

Concerning this clone: Within the sample, other DNA sequences also encode this same CDR3. This chain links TRBV28 with TRBJ1-1; D may be TRBD1 (6 bases). The CDR3 is 13 amino acids. Germline loops: CDR1 MDHEN, CDR2 SYDVKM. This CDR3 reads CATGTMVNTEAFF. The CDR3, as DNA: TGTGCTACCGGGACAATGGTCAACACTGAAGCTTTCTTT.

Written as DNA, the CDR3 is TGTGCCAGCAGTTTCGGGTCAGGACCCTACGAGCAGTACTTC. The encoded protein is CASSFGSGPYEQYF. The chain carries TRBV28 and TRBJ2-7, with D unclear. V lost 3 bases to trimming and J lost 2 bases, with 11 bases between them. Germline assignment: CDR1 MDHEN and CDR2 SYDVKM. This CDR3 spans 14 amino acids.

The J gene is TRBJ1-2, the V gene TRBV9; 7 positions match TRBD1. The CDR3 covers 15 residues. The junction had 11 bases not matched to a gene; V was cut back by 5 bases and J by 4 bases. Germline CDR1 reads SGDLS; CDR2 reads YYNGEE. For the CDR3, the DNA is TGTGCCAGCAGGGGAAGACAGGGCGAGGGCTATGGCTACACCTTC. This codes for CASRGRQGEGYGYTF.

The V gene is TRBV5-8, the J gene TRBJ2-7; 11 bases are shared with TRBD2. CDR3 size: 15 residues. The junction had 7 bases not matched to a gene; V was cut back by 3 bases and J by 5 bases. CDR1 is SGHTS, CDR2 YDEGEE, per germline. The CDR3 protein is CASSSLAGGPHEQYF. The CDR3 DNA follows: TGTGCCAGCAGCTCCCTAGCGGGGGGTCCCCACGAGCAGTACTTC.

This chain uses TRBV5-4 with TRBJ2-2, with 11 bases lining up with TRBD1. The V and J ends lost 4 bases and 6 bases, in that order; junction bases with no gene match: 5. The CDR3 is made up of 15 amino acids. The germline gives CDR1 SGHNT, CDR2 YYREEE (reference sequence). CDR3 protein: CASSAGQGVAGELFF. The CDR3 DNA sequence: TGTGCCAGCAGCGCGGGACAGGGGGTAGCCGGGGAGCTGTTTTTT.

The V call is TRBV5-1, the J call TRBJ2-1; D not resolved. From germline, CDR1 is SGHRS and CDR2 YFSETQ. V lost 0 bases to trimming and J lost 4 bases, with 17 bases between them. CDR3 length: 17 amino acids. The CDR3 bases are TGCGCCAGCAGCTTGGCCGCAGGTCCTCTTACTTACAATGAGCAGTTCTTC. Its protein product is CASSLAAGPLTYNEQFF.

The chain has TRBV10-3 and TRBJ2-1; D might be TRBD2 (6 bases). CDR1 and CDR2 (germline): ENHRY, SYGVKD. V shed 0 bases and J shed 8 bases, with 11 bases lying between them. The length of the CDR3 is 14 residues. CDR3 DNA sequence: TGTGCCATCAGTGAGTCGAGCGGGTCGCATGAGCAGTTCTTC. It is translated as CAISESSGSHEQFF.

This clone was seen just once. V usage is TRBV6-6 and J usage is TRBJ2-7, with TRBD1 as a possible D gene (7 bases). V dropped 2 bases and J dropped 1 base, with 12 bases sitting between them. Germline V CDR1 and CDR2: MNHNY, SVGAGI (reference sequence). The CDR3 is 15 residues long. The CDR3 spells CASSYTGDSSYEQYF. CDR3 nucleotide sequence: TGTGCCAGCAGTTACACAGGGGACTCTTCCTACGAGCAGTACTTC.

CDR3 sequence (DNA): TGTGCCAGCAGCCCTGGACTAGCGGGACTCTATGAGCAGTTCTTC. Its protein product is CASSPGLAGLYEQFF. V is TRBV14 and J is TRBJ2-1; 12 bases are shared with TRBD2. The germline CDR1 and CDR2 sequences are SGHDN and FVKESK. The CDR3 covers 15 residues. J was trimmed by 8 bases and V by 4 bases; bases with no gene match: 6.